This T cell receptor (beta chain) was recovered during a study of OX40 agonist ivuxolimab in advanced cancers. Overall study context: Partial responses were seen in three patients, one with hepatocellular carcinoma and two with cutaneous melanoma.

In the case of this clone: Its antigen remains unidentified.

V was clipped by 6 bases and J by 9 bases; unmatched bases: 6. The germline CDR1 and CDR2 sequences are LNHDA and SQIVND (reference sequence). There are 14 residues in the CDR3. Regarding the study as a whole: There was clonal expansion of CD4+ and CD8+ blood T cells by week 6 at 0.1 to 3.0 mg/kg.

Method: immunoSEQ multiplex PCR; TCRdb's copy keeps in-frame clones and lacks some. The repertoire includes about 66,000 clones, about three quarters of them detected once, and approximately 5% sits in the top ten. This receptor was identified in an adult with an advanced solid tumor such as melanoma, head and neck, liver or kidney cancer. Sequencing was performed on CD4+ or CD8+ T cells sorted from blood, taken in a trial of the OX40 agonist ivuxolimab. V usage is TRBV19 and J usage is TRBJ2-1; 12 nucleotides align to TRBD2. CDR3 sequence: CASRTSGSSSEQFF. The CDR3, as DNA: TGTGCCAGTAGGACTAGCGGGAGTTCGAGTGAGCAGTTCTTC.